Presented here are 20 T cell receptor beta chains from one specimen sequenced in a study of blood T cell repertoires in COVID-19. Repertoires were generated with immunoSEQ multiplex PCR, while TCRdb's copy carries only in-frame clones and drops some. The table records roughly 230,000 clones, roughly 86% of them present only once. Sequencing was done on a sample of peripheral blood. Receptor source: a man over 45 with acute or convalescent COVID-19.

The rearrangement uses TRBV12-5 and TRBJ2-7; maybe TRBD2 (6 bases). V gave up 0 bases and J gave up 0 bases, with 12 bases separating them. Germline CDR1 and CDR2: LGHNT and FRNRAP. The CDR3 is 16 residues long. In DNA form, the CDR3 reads TGTGCTAGTGGTTTGGTAGGGACTTTAAACTCCTACGAGCAGTACTTC. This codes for CASGLVGTLNSYEQYF.

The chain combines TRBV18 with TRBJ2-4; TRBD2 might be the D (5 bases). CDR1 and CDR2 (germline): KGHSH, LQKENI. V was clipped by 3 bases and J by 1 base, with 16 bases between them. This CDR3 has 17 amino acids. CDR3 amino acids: CASSPPGRGRAKNIQYF. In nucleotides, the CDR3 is TGTGCCAGCTCACCCCCTGGCCGGGGTCGGGCCAAAAACATTCAGTACTTC. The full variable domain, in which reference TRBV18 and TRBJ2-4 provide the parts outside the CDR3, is NAGVMQNPRHLVRRRGQEARLRCSPMKGHSHVYWYRQLPEEGLKFMVYLQKENIIDESGMPKERFSAEFPKEGPSILRIQQVVRGDSAAYFCASSPPGRGRAKNIQYFGAGTRLSVL.

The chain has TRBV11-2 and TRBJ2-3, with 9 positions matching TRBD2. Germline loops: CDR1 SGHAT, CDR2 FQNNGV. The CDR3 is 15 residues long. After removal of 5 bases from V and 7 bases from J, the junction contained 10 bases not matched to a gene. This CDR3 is CASSGTSGRENTQYF. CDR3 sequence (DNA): TGTGCCAGCAGCGGAACTAGCGGGCGAGAAAATACGCAGTATTTT. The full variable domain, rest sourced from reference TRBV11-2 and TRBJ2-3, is EAGVAQSPRYKIIEKRQSVAFWCNPISGHATLYWYQQILGQGPKLLIQFQNNGVVDDSQLPKDRFSAERLKGVDSTLKIQPAKLEDSAVYLCASSGTSGRENTQYFGPGTRLTVL.

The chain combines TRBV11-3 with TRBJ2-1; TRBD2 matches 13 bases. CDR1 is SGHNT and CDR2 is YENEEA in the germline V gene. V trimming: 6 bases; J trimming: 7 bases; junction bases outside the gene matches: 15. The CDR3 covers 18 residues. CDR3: CASRGTSGTHWATNEQFF. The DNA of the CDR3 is TGTGCCAGCAGAGGGACTAGCGGGACTCATTGGGCCACGAATGAGCAGTTCTTC.

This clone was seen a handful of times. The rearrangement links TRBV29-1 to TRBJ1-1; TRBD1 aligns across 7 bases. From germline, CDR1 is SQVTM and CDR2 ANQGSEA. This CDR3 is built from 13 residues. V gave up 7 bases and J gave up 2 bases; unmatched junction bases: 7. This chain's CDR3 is CSGYRGRNTEAFF. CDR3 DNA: TGCAGCGGTTACAGGGGCCGTAACACTGAAGCTTTCTTT. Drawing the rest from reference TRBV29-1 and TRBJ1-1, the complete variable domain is SAVISQKPSRDICQRGTSLTIQCQVDSQVTMMFWYRQQPGQSLTLIATANQGSEATYESGFVIDKFPISRPNLTFSTLTVSNMSPEDSSIYLCSGYRGRNTEAFFGQGTRLTVV.

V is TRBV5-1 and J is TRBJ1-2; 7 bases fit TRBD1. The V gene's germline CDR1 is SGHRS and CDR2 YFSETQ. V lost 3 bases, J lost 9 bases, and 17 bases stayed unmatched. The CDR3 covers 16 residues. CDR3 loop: CASSWDSGNPTASYTF. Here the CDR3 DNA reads TGCGCCAGCAGCTGGGACAGTGGTAACCCTACTGCGAGCTACACCTTC.

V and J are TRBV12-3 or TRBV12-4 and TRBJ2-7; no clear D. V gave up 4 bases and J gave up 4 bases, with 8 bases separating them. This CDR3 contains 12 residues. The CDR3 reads CASSSDLYEQYF. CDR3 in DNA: TGTGCCAGCAGTTCTGACTTGTACGAGCAGTACTTC.

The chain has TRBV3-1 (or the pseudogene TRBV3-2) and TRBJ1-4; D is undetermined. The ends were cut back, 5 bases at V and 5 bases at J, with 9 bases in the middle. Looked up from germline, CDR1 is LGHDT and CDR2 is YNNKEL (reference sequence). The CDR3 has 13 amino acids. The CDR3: CASSYGENEKLFF. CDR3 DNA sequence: TGTGCCAGCAGCTACGGGGAGAATGAAAAACTGTTTTTT.

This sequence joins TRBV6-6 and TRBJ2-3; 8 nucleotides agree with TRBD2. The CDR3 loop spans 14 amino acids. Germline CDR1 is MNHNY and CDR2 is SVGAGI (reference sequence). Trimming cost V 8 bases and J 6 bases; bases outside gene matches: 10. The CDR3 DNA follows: TGTGCCAGCGGCCCTCGGGGGGGCCAGGATACGCAGTATTTT. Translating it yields CASGPRGGQDTQYF.

In nucleotides, the CDR3 is TGTGCCAGCAGTTCCTATCGACTAGCGGGCCTGAGAGGTGAGCAGTTCTTC. It yields the protein CASSSYRLAGLRGEQFF. The rearrangement uses TRBV28 and TRBJ2-1, with 10 bases lining up with TRBD2. V lost 4 bases, J lost 9 bases, and 15 bases stayed unmatched. CDR1 MDHEN and CDR2 SYDVKM come from the germline V gene. There are 17 residues in the CDR3.

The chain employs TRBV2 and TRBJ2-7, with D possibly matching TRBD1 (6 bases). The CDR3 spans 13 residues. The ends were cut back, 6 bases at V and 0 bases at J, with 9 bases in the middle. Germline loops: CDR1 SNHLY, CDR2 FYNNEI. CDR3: CASRGGSSYEQYF. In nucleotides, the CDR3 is TGTGCCAGCAGAGGGGGTTCCTCCTACGAGCAGTACTTC. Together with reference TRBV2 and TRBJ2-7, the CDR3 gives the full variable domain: EPEVTQTPSHQVTQMGQEVILRCVPISNHLYFYWYRQILGQKVEFLVSFYNNEISEKSEIFDDQFSVERPDGSNFTLKIRSTKLEDSAMYFCASRGGSSYEQYFGPGTRLTVT.

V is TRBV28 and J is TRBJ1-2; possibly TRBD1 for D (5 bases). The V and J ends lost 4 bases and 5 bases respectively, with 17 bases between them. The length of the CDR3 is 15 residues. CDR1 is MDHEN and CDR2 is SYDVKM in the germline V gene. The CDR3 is CASSSPGSGGYGYTF. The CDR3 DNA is TGTGCCAGCAGTTCTCCGGGATCGGGGGGGTATGGCTACACCTTC.

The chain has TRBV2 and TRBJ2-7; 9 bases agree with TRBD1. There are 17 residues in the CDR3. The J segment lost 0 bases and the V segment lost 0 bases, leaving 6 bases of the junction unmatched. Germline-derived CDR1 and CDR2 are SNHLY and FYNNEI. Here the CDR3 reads CASSEAADRGTSYEQYF. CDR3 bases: TGTGCCAGCAGTGAAGCGGCCGACAGGGGGACCTCCTACGAGCAGTACTTC. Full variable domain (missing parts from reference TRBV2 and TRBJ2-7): EPEVTQTPSHQVTQMGQEVILRCVPISNHLYFYWYRQILGQKVEFLVSFYNNEISEKSEIFDDQFSVERPDGSNFTLKIRSTKLEDSAMYFCASSEAADRGTSYEQYFGPGTRLTVT.

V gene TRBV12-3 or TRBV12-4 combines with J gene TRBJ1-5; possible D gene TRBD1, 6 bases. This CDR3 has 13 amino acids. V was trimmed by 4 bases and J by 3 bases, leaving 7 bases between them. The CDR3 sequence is CASSWTDNQPQHF. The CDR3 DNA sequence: TGTGCCAGCAGTTGGACAGACAATCAGCCCCAGCATTTT.

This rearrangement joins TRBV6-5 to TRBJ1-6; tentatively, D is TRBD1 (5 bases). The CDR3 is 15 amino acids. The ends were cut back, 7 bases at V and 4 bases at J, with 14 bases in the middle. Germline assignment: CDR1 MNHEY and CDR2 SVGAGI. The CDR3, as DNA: TGTGCCAGCACCCCGGGACTTTTTTATAATTCACCCCTCCACTTT. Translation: CASTPGLFYNSPLHF.

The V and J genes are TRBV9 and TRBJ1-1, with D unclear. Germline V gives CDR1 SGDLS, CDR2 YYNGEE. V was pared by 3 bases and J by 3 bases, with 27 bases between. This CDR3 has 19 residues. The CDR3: CASSAHGGPHLGSDTEAFF. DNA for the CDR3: TGTGCCAGCAGCGCCCACGGAGGGCCGCACCTCGGTTCGGACACTGAAGCTTTCTTT.

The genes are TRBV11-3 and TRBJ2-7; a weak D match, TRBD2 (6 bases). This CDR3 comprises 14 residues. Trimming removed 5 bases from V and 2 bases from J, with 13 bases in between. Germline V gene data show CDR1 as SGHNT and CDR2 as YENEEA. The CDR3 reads CASSAIAEPYEQYF. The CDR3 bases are TGTGCCAGCAGCGCGATAGCGGAGCCCTACGAGCAGTACTTC.

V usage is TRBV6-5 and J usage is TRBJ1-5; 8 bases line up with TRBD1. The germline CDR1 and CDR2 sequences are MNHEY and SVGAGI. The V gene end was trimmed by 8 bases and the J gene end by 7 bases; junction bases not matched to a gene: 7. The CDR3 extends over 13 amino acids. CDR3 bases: TGTGCCAGCCAAATCGGGACAGGCCAGCCCCAGCATTTT. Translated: CASQIGTGQPQHF.

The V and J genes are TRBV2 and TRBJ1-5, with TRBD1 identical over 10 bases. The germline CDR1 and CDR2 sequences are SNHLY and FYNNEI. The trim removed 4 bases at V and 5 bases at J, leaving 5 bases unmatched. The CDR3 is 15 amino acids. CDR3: CASSAWDRGDQPQHF. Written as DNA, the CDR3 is TGTGCCAGCAGTGCATGGGACAGGGGTGATCAGCCCCAGCATTTT.

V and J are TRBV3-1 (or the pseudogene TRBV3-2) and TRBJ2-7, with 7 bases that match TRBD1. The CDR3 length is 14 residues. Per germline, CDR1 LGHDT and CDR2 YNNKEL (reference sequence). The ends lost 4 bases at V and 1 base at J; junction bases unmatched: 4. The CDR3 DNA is TGTGCCAGCAGCCGCCGGGACAGTTCCTACGAGCAGTACTTC. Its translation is CASSRRDSSYEQYF.